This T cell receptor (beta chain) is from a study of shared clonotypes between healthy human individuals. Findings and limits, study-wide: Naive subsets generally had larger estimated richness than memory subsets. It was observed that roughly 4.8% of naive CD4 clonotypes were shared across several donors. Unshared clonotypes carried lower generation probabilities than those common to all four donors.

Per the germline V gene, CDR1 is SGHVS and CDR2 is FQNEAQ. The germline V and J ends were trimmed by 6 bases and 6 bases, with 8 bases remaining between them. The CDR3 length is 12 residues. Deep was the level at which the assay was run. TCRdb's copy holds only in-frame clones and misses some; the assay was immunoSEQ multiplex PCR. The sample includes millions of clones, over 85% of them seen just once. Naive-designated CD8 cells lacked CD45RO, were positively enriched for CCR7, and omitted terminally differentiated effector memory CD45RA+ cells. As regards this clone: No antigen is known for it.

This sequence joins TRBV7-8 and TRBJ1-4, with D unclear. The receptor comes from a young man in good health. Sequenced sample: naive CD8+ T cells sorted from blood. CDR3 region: CASRDGDEKLFF. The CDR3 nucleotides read TGTGCCAGCAGGGACGGGGATGAAAAACTGTTTTTT.